The subject of this entry is one T cell receptor (beta chain). Per the original methods: Amplification from reference gene primers served as the basis for estimated nucleated cell counts. Sequenced by immunoSEQ multiplex PCR; TCRdb stores in-frame clones only, minus some. From that table come the V and J calls and clone size; the DNA was used to work out D and trimming. Of some 180,000 clones in the sample, 80% to 90% were seen once. The entry originates in a study of blood T cell repertoires in COVID-19. Overall study: PBMCs, B-cell-depleted T cells, or T cells provided the cDNA or gDNA that made up the material.

This CDR3 is built from 12 residues. V shed 7 bases and J shed 3 bases, with 6 bases lying between them. The germline V gene encodes CDR1 KGHDR and CDR2 SFDVKD. The source is a man between 65 and 85 years old with active or convalescent COVID-19. The specimen sequenced was peripheral blood. The chain carries TRBV24-1 and TRBJ1-3; D call uncertain. CDR3 residues: CATSKHGNTIYF. CDR3 DNA: TGTGCCACCAGCAAGCATGGAAACACCATATATTTT.